The 23 T cell receptor beta chains presented below share a single source sample, sequenced in a study of immune heterogeneity within non-small cell lung tumors listed by TCRdb under 2018. The TCR template was genomic DNA extracted from bulk tumor tissue, and approximately 630 ng of gDNA was amplified for each sample. During surgery, several biopsies were collected from each primary tumor and placed as far from one another as possible within the tumor mass. The study cohort was described as untreated, and the patients were newly diagnosed NSCLC cases having curative surgery. TCRdb names HiSeq X Ten as the instrument used. The TCR beta CDR3 region was amplified with a multiplex PCR system whose first round of around 11 cycles used 32 V-gene forward primers and 13 J-gene reverse primers. TCRdb reprocessed the public reads (quality trimming at Q25 with fastp, clone calling with MiXCR) and kept in-frame beta chains. Rows are combined by CDR3 protein, so each entry shows the most common genes and DNA. The sample table contains around 15,000 distinct CDR3 sequences; only one count was recorded for around 30% of them. The top ten clones comprise roughly 15% of the sample.

The sequenced sample was lung tumor tissue. Receptors were obtained from a woman between 50 and 59 years old with non-small cell lung cancer.

The chain uses TRBV28 and TRBJ2-1; the match to TRBD1 covers 7 bases. CDR3 size: 15 residues. The V gene's germline CDR1 is MDHEN and CDR2 SYDVKM. V shed 11 bases, J shed 3 bases, and the junction held 13 bases outside the gene matches. CDR3 bases: TGTGCCTCGCACGGGACAGTTAATGACTACAATGAGCAGTTCTTC. It is translated as CASHGTVNDYNEQFF.

This clonotype came up many times. J is TRBJ2-3 and V is TRBV20-1; D possibly matches TRBD1 or TRBD2 (5 bases each). This CDR3 has 12 amino acids. CDR1 is DFQATT and CDR2 is SNEGSKA in the germline V gene (reference sequence). Trimming took off 6 bases at V and 11 bases at J, with 18 bases between the two ends. CDR3 nucleotide sequence: TGCAGTGCCTGGGAAGAGGGGTTCTGGCAGTATTTT. It encodes CSAWEEGFWQYF.

Comments on this clonotype: This may arise from a read error, as a much more abundant clone is one base away. The V and J genes are TRBV10-3 and TRBJ1-5; D not certain. CDR1 is ENHRY, CDR2 SYGVKD, per germline. The CDR3 contains 12 residues. The CDR3 region has the DNA TGTGCCACCGCAGAACCAAATCAGTCCCAGCATTTT. Amino acid sequence: CATAEPNQSQHF.

This clonotype has just a few counts. The chain employs TRBV14 and TRBJ2-5, with D possibly matching TRBD1 (5 bases). The CDR3 is made up of 14 amino acids. V was trimmed by 4 bases and J by 5 bases, leaving 14 bases between them. Germline loops: CDR1 SGHDN, CDR2 FVKESK. CDR3 nucleotide sequence: TGTGCCAGCAGCCCCTATTGGGGCCGGGAGACCCAGTACTTC. This encodes CASSPYWGRETQYF.

Note on this clonotype: With a much larger clone just one base away, this may be a read error. This rearrangement joins TRBV27 to TRBJ2-3; TRBD2 matches at 9 bases. Per germline, CDR1 MNHEY and CDR2 SMNVEV (reference sequence). The length of the CDR3 is 16 residues. CDR3: CAGSPRVAGVGDTQYF. DNA of the CDR3: TGTGCCGGCAGTCCCCGGGTAGCGGGAGTGGGAGATACGCAGTATTTT.

The chain uses TRBV24-1 and TRBJ2-3; unclear D gene. The CDR3 is 14 residues long. The V and J ends lost 2 bases and 5 bases respectively, with 10 bases between them. Germline-derived CDR1 and CDR2 are KGHDR and SFDVKD. In nucleotides, the CDR3 is TGTGCCACCAGTGATTATGATGGGTTAGATACGCAGTATTTT. As protein: CATSDYDGLDTQYF.

J is TRBJ2-6 and V is TRBV28; 12 nucleotides agree with TRBD2. V shed 5 bases and J 2 bases; nucleotides not matched to a gene: 4. The CDR3 totals 17 residues. Germline V gene data show CDR1 as MDHEN and CDR2 as SYDVKM. Here the CDR3 reads CASSASGRAAGANVLTF. CDR3 nucleotide sequence: TGTGCCAGCAGTGCTAGCGGGAGGGCCGCTGGGGCCAACGTCCTGACTTTC.

Turning to this clonotype: It may be a read error: a sequence one base away is much more abundant. The chain has TRBV4-1 and TRBJ1-3, with D possibly matching TRBD1 (5 bases). The CDR3 sequence is 15 residues long. Germline CDR1 is MGHRA and CDR2 is YSYEKL. DNA of the CDR3: TGCGCCAGCAGCCAGGGGGTACTCTCTGAAAACACCATATATTTT. Translated, it gives CASSQGVLSENTIYF.

This clonotype was recorded many times. This chain uses TRBV28 with TRBJ1-1; D not resolved. Per germline, CDR1 MDHEN and CDR2 SYDVKM. The ends were cut back, 5 bases at V and 4 bases at J, with 8 bases in the middle. CDR3 length equals 12 residues. Written as DNA, the CDR3 is TGTGCCAGCAGTCTTGGTGTCACTGAAGCTTTCTTT. This translates into CASSLGVTEAFF.

At least ten counts were recorded for this clonotype. The chain has TRBV4-2 and TRBJ2-3; D is ambiguous. Trimming shortened V by 0 bases and J by 7 bases, and 17 bases separated the two germline ends. The germline gives CDR1 LGHNA, CDR2 YNFKEQ. CDR3 length: 16 amino acids. The CDR3 sequence: CASSQDPPPVGHTQYF. CDR3 coding DNA: TGTGCCAGCAGCCAAGATCCCCCCCCCGTAGGGCATACGCAGTATTTT.

This clonotype was seen at least ten times. CDR3 region: CASSLGGTGFEAFF. For the CDR3, the DNA is TGTGCCAGCAGCTTAGGGGGCACAGGGTTTGAAGCTTTCTTT. This chain links TRBV7-2 with TRBJ1-1, with D possibly matching TRBD1 (6 bases). The CDR3 sequence is 14 residues long. Germline-derived CDR1 and CDR2 are SGHTA and FQGNSA. V was cut by 1 base and J by 7 bases, with 13 bases left in between.

The chain uses TRBV28 and TRBJ1-2; D not resolved. With 5 bases removed from V and 3 bases from J, the gap between germline ends came to 19 bases. There are 16 residues in the CDR3. From germline, CDR1 is MDHEN and CDR2 SYDVKM. The CDR3 sequence is CASSVRVFRRDYGYTF. In DNA form, the CDR3 reads TGTGCCAGCAGTGTGCGGGTGTTCAGACGGGACTATGGCTACACCTTC.

V gene TRBV20-1 combines with J gene TRBJ2-3; 10 bases are shared with TRBD2. The trim removed 2 bases at V and 4 bases at J, leaving 6 bases unmatched. The germline V gene has CDR1 DFQATT and CDR2 SNEGSKA (reference sequence). The CDR3 contains 15 residues. Written as DNA, the CDR3 is TGCAGTGCTAGACATAGCGGGGGGAGGGCAGATACGCAGTATTTT. Translating it yields CSARHSGGRADTQYF.

The sample holds many counts of this clonotype. A much larger clone differs by one base, so this may be a read error. The chain uses TRBV5-1 and TRBJ2-7; 9 bases are a match to TRBD1. Germline lookup yields CDR1 SGHRS and CDR2 YFSETQ. This CDR3 region has 16 residues. Trimming took 6 bases from V and 5 from J; bases not matched to a gene: 15. The CDR3 DNA reads as TGCGCCAGCAACTTCACCTCGGGACAGGGAAACCACGAGCAGTACTTC. Translating it yields CASNFTSGQGNHEQYF.

Notes on this clonotype: Given a much more abundant clone one base away, this may be a read error. The V and J genes are TRBV6-1 and TRBJ1-2, with 9 bases that match TRBD1. This CDR3 contains 14 residues. Germline CDR1 and CDR2: MNHNS and SASEGT. The J segment lost 4 bases and the V segment lost 6 bases, leaving 6 bases of the junction unmatched. CDR3 sequence: CASSQGQGSYGYTF. In DNA form, the CDR3 reads TGTGCCAGCAGCCAGGGACAGGGCTCCTATGGCTACACCTTC.

This clonotype is medium-sized in the sample. The rearrangement uses TRBV28 and TRBJ2-2, with TRBD2 matching over 9 bases. With V trimmed by 2 bases and J by 5 bases, 3 bases remained unmatched. This CDR3 has 15 amino acids. Germline V lookup: CDR1 MDHEN, CDR2 SYDVKM. CDR3 amino acids: CASSLALAGTGELFF. For the CDR3, the DNA is TGTGCCAGCAGTTTAGCCCTAGCGGGGACCGGGGAGCTGTTTTTT.

On this clonotype: This may be a read error, as it is one base from a much larger clone. CDR3 coding DNA: TGCAGCGTTACAACCCAAGGGACGGGCAATAAGCCCCAGCATTTT. Its protein product is CSVTTQGTGNKPQHF. This chain links TRBV29-1 with TRBJ1-5; maybe TRBD1 (5 bases). The germline CDR1 and CDR2 sequences are SQVTM and ANQGSEA. CDR3 length: 15 amino acids. The whole variable domain, remainder taken from reference TRBV29-1 and TRBJ1-5, is SAVISQKPSRDICQRGTSLTIQCQVDSQVTMMFWYRQQPGQSLTLIATANQGSEATYESGFVIDKFPISRPNLTFSTLTVSNMSPEDSSIYLCSVTTQGTGNKPQHFGDGTRLSIL.

This chain joins TRBV5-6 and TRBJ2-5, with 8 bases aligning to TRBD1. Germline V gene lookup returns CDR1 SGHDT and CDR2 YYEEEE. With V trimmed by 0 bases and J by 7 bases, 8 bases remained unmatched. There are 15 residues in the CDR3. The CDR3 loop reads CASSLARQGKGTQYF. The CDR3 nucleotides are TGTGCCAGCAGCTTGGCCCGACAGGGGAAGGGGACCCAGTACTTC. Complete variable domain (other parts from reference TRBV5-6 and TRBJ2-5): DAGVTQSPTHLIKTRGQQVTLRCSPKSGHDTVSWYQQALGQGPQFIFQYYEEEERQRGNFPDRFSGHQFPNYSSELNVNALLLGDSALYLCASSLARQGKGTQYFGPGTRLLVL.

About this clonotype: Since a much larger clone is just one base distant, this may be a read error. The chain is built from TRBV18 and TRBJ2-1; weak D call: TRBD2 (6 bases). Germline V gives CDR1 KGHSH, CDR2 LQKENI. Trimming stripped 2 bases from V and 3 bases from J, with 17 bases between. The CDR3 has 17 residues. The CDR3 spells CASSPLTIGSLYNEQFF. The CDR3 DNA reads TGTGCCAGCTCACCATTAACTATCGGGAGCCTCTACAATGAGCAGTTCTTC.

This clonotype was observed at least ten times. The chain is built from TRBV10-3 and TRBJ1-6; 8 nucleotides match TRBD1. V lost 0 bases, J lost 7 bases, and 11 bases stayed unmatched. Germline lookup yields CDR1 ENHRY and CDR2 SYGVKD. The CDR3 length is 18 residues. This chain's CDR3 is CAISESRTGNVGNSPLHF. For the CDR3, the DNA is TGTGCCATCAGTGAGTCGAGGACAGGGAACGTAGGGAATTCACCCCTCCACTTT.

This clonotype was found a few times. The chain recombines TRBV3-1 with TRBJ2-6; D gene ambiguous. The V end was cut by 4 bases, the J end by 1 base, with 11 bases between. This CDR3 is 16 amino acids long. Germline assignment: CDR1 LGHDT and CDR2 YNNKEL (reference sequence). CDR3 DNA: TGTGCCAGCAGCCTAGGGCGGCCTTCTGGGGCCAACGTCCTGACTTTC. Residues: CASSLGRPSGANVLTF.

As concerns this clonotype: A junction boundary mismatches the germline segment, possibly from a read error. The chain employs TRBV12-3 or TRBV12-4 and TRBJ2-2; 9 nucleotides match TRBD1. CDR3 length: 17 residues. DNA of the CDR3: TGTTCCAGCAGTTTTTGGACAGGGGCGACGAACACCGGGGAGTTGTTTTTT. Protein: CSSSFWTGATNTGELFF.

This chain connects TRBV7-8 to TRBJ2-7, with TRBD1 as a possible D gene (5 bases). This CDR3 is 14 amino acids long. V was cut by 2 bases and J by 3 bases, with 11 bases left in between. CDR1 and CDR2 (germline): SGHVS, FQNEAQ. CDR3 residues: CASSLRPQGYEQYF. The CDR3, as DNA: TGTGCCAGCAGCTTAAGGCCCCAGGGCTACGAGCAGTACTTC.